The entry below describes one TCR beta chain. As yet, its antigen is unknown. This record belongs to a study of vaccination effects on CD4 cells after COVID-19. Before sequencing, viral peptide pools were used by the ViraFEST assay to expand antigen-specific CD4+ T cells. Cultured cells yielded isolated CD4+ T cells after 10 days. None of these healthy vaccinees had been infected with SARS-CoV-2 before vaccination. Supplemented with approximately 10 IU/ml IL-2 and roughly 10 ug/ml peptides, a few million PBMC per well were kept in culture. Each culture had half its medium swapped for IL-2 medium on days 3 and 7. Measured with immunoSEQ multiplex PCR; TCRdb has only the in-frame clones, and not every one. The sample has about 60,000 clones, roughly 79% seen once. CDR3 length: 15 amino acids. With 0 bases clipped from V and 2 bases from J, the junction kept 4 bases outside the gene matches. CDR1 and CDR2 from the germline V gene are SGDLS and YYNGEE.

Sequencing was performed on CD4+ T cells from PBMCs cultured with HCoV-229E spike peptides, taken before COVID-19 vaccination. The sequence came from a human donor who received a COVID-19 vaccine. V usage is TRBV9 and J usage is TRBJ2-5; 7 nucleotides line up with TRBD2. The CDR3 spells CASSVGAGVQETQYF. The CDR3 DNA reads TGTGCCAGCAGCGTAGGGGCGGGGGTACAAGAGACCCAGTACTTC.